This entry lists 19 T cell receptor beta chains sequenced from one sample in a study of blood T cells in healthy people across ages. Through a sample-barcoded 5' primer and a J-beta primer mix, a second PCR was run for about 6 to 12 cycles. TCRdb used MiXCR to reprocess the 5' RACE reads, holding one entry per CDR3 protein. The sample yields approximately 1.5 million distinct CDR3 sequences, approximately 42% seen once. Sequenced input: blood. The origin of the receptors is a young woman in good health.

The CDR3 here is CASSFSRYYNEQYF. The CDR3 DNA is TGTGCCAGCAGTTTTAGTAGGTACTACAATGAGCAGTACTTC. This sequence joins TRBV28 and TRBJ2-7; the D is unclear. V lost 3 bases and J 7 bases, leaving 16 bases between the germline ends. Germline CDR1 and CDR2: MDHEN and SYDVKM. The CDR3 runs to 14 residues. The variable domain in full, with the rest retrieved from reference TRBV28 and TRBJ2-7, is DVKVTQSSRYLVKRTGEKVFLECVQDMDHENMFWYRQDPGLGLRLIYFSYDVKMKEKGDIPEGYSVSREKKERFSLILESASTNQTSMYLCASSFSRYYNEQYFGPGTRLTVT.

The chain has TRBV4-1 and TRBJ1-1; D is perhaps TRBD1 (6 bases). The CDR3 length is 15 residues. Germline CDR1 and CDR2: MGHRA and YSYEKL. V was trimmed by 4 bases and J by 1 base, leaving 13 bases between them. CDR3 sequence (DNA): TGCGCCAGCAGCCTCAGGGAGGGGGGGAACACTGAAGCTTTCTTT. Translated: CASSLREGGNTEAFF.

This clonotype was detected a few times. The chain carries TRBV4-1 and TRBJ2-7, with D hard to call. This CDR3 has 13 amino acids. Germline CDR1 reads MGHRA; CDR2 reads YSYEKL. V lost 2 bases and J lost 3, with 8 bases in between. The CDR3: CASSQQQSYEQYF. The CDR3 bases are TGCGCCAGCAGCCAACAACAGAGCTACGAGCAGTACTTC.

This chain links TRBV6-5 with TRBJ1-1, with D possibly matching TRBD1 (6 bases). The CDR3 has 14 amino acids. The V and J ends lost 2 bases and 1 base respectively, with 8 bases between them. Germline CDR1 and CDR2: MNHEY and SVGAGI. The CDR3, as DNA: TGTGCCAGCAGTTACGGGGGCTCGAACACTGAAGCTTTCTTT. Translation gives CASSYGGSNTEAFF.

The chain uses TRBV10-3 and TRBJ1-5, with TRBD1 matching 7 bases. The CDR3 runs 13 residues. Germline CDR1 is ENHRY and CDR2 is SYGVKD. V dropped 9 bases and J dropped 4; count of bases not matched to a gene: 6. DNA of the CDR3: TGTGCCATGTCCCGGGACAGAAATCAGCCCCAGCATTTT. Translation gives CAMSRDRNQPQHF.

This clonotype was counted between two and nine times. The chain is built from TRBV11-2 and TRBJ2-1; 7 nucleotides align to TRBD2. This CDR3 has 22 residues. V lost 0 bases and J lost 0; bases outside the gene matches: 20. The germline CDR1 and CDR2 sequences are SGHAT and FQNNGV. CDR3 sequence reads: CASSLDRGRGSLHPLSYNEQFF. Written as DNA, the CDR3 is TGTGCCAGCAGCTTAGATCGGGGCCGCGGGAGCTTGCACCCCCTCTCCTACAATGAGCAGTTCTTC.

CDR3 region: CASSLGRDRYTDTQYF. CDR3 nucleotide sequence: TGTGCCAGCAGTTTGGGAAGGGACAGATACACAGATACGCAGTATTTT. The chain joins TRBV12-3 or TRBV12-4 to TRBJ2-3; 7 bases agree with TRBD1. CDR3 length: 16 residues. Trimming took 3 bases from V and 2 from J; bases not matched to a gene: 8.

This clonotype has a handful of counts. This chain connects TRBV10-3 to TRBJ2-1; 11 nucleotides match TRBD2. The CDR3 sequence is 16 residues long. The germline CDR1 and CDR2 sequences are ENHRY and SYGVKD. V trimming: 3 bases; J trimming: 5 bases; junction bases outside the gene matches: 6. The CDR3 reads CAISDLAGGLDNEQFF. For the CDR3, the DNA is TGTGCCATCAGTGACCTAGCGGGGGGACTGGACAATGAGCAGTTCTTC.

This chain links TRBV28 with TRBJ2-3, with 7 bases identical to TRBD2. The CDR3 is made up of 15 amino acids. Germline CDR1 and CDR2: MDHEN and SYDVKM. V was clipped by 5 bases and J by 2 bases; unmatched bases: 7. The CDR3 here is CASSTPGLPTDTQYF. The DNA for the CDR3 is TGTGCCAGCAGTACTCCGGGACTACCCACAGATACGCAGTATTTT.

As regards this clonotype: The junction shows a germline mismatch at one end, possibly a read error. The CDR3 protein is CTSSPGTLGTEQYF. For the CDR3, the DNA is TGTACCAGCAGCCCAGGGACTTTGGGGACCGAGCAGTACTTC. This chain joins TRBV6-5 and TRBJ2-5; TRBD2 is a possible D gene (6 bases). The J call is uncertain, as TRBJ2-7 better fits the DNA end. Germline CDR1 reads MNHEY; CDR2 reads SVGAGI. The CDR3 loop spans 14 amino acids.

The chain has TRBV7-9 and TRBJ1-2; D ambiguous. V was shortened by 6 bases and J by 7 bases, with 12 bases between the two germline ends. This CDR3 has 12 amino acids. Germline CDR1 reads SEHNR; CDR2 reads FQNEAQ (reference sequence). CDR3 region: CASSISGFGYTF. Written as DNA, the CDR3 is TGTGCCAGCAGTATTTCGGGGTTTGGCTACACCTTC.

This chain connects TRBV20-1 to TRBJ1-5; TRBD1 aligns across 7 bases. The V segment lost 6 bases and the J segment 3 bases; nucleotides outside the gene matches: 8. Germline V gives CDR1 DFQATT, CDR2 SNEGSKA (reference sequence). The CDR3 runs to 14 residues. The CDR3 spells CSAKLGTDNQPQHF. DNA for the CDR3: TGCAGTGCCAAACTCGGGACAGACAATCAGCCCCAGCATTTT.

This chain links TRBV20-1 with TRBJ1-3; 8 bases are shared with TRBD1. The CDR3 runs to 17 residues. V lost 2 bases and J lost 0; bases outside the gene matches: 9. The germline V gene has CDR1 DFQATT and CDR2 SNEGSKA (reference sequence). In DNA, the CDR3 is TGCAGTGCTAGACCGCGCGGGGACAGGATCTCTGGAAACACCATATATTTT. This gives the protein CSARPRGDRISGNTIYF.

The CDR3 coding sequence is TGTGCCAGCAGTCTCGGGACGACCATGAGAAAACTGTTTTTT. Protein product: CASSLGTTMRKLFF. The genes are TRBV27 and TRBJ1-4; possibly TRBD1 for D (5 bases). This CDR3 has 14 residues. V lost 5 bases and J 10 bases, leaving 17 bases between the germline ends. In germline, CDR1 is MNHEY, CDR2 SMNVEV (reference sequence).

This clonotype has more than one count but fewer than ten. The rearrangement links TRBV4-3 to TRBJ1-5; D is unresolved. Germline values: CDR1 LGHNA, CDR2 YSLEER. V dropped 1 base and J dropped 0 bases, with 10 bases sitting between them. The CDR3 is 16 residues long. In DNA form, the CDR3 reads TGCGCCAGCAGCCAAGTTCTACAGCCTAGCAATCAGCCCCAGCATTTT. Protein: CASSQVLQPSNQPQHF.

V is TRBV6-5 and J is TRBJ2-1; TRBD2 is a possible D gene (6 bases). The better agreement between TRBJ2-7 and the DNA end casts doubt on the J call. The length of the CDR3 is 14 residues. CDR1 is MNHEY and CDR2 is SVGAGI in the germline V gene. Here the CDR3 reads CASSDGGPYNEQYF. The DNA of the CDR3 is TGTGCCAGCAGTGATGGAGGGCCCTACAATGAGCAGTACTTC.

This clonotype came up a few times. V usage is TRBV4-1 and J usage is TRBJ1-3, with a tentative D call TRBD1 (6 bases). Trimming removed 1 base from V and 0 bases from J, with 22 bases in between. CDR3 length equals 20 residues. From germline, CDR1 is MGHRA and CDR2 YSYEKL. CDR3 sequence (DNA): TGCGCCAGCAGCCAAGTGGGGGCAGGGAAAAAGGAAAGCTCTGGAAACACCATATATTTT. Translation: CASSQVGAGKKESSGNTIYF.

This clonotype came up a few times. This chain joins TRBV12-3 or TRBV12-4 and TRBJ1-5; perhaps TRBD1 as D (6 bases). V lost 5 bases and J 4 bases, leaving 15 bases between the germline ends. CDR3 size: 15 residues. DNA for the CDR3: TGTGCCAGCAGTGCTCACAGGGATTGGAATCAGCCCCAGCATTTT. It specifies CASSAHRDWNQPQHF.

This clonotype has a handful of counts. The chain combines TRBV12-3 or TRBV12-4 with TRBJ1-4; the match to TRBD1 covers 7 bases. This CDR3 is built from 14 residues. V shed 5 bases, J shed 7 bases, and the junction held 7 bases outside the gene matches. In DNA, the CDR3 is TGTGCCAGCAGTCCCGACAGGGTTCCTGAAAAACTGTTTTTT. This sequence encodes CASSPDRVPEKLFF.